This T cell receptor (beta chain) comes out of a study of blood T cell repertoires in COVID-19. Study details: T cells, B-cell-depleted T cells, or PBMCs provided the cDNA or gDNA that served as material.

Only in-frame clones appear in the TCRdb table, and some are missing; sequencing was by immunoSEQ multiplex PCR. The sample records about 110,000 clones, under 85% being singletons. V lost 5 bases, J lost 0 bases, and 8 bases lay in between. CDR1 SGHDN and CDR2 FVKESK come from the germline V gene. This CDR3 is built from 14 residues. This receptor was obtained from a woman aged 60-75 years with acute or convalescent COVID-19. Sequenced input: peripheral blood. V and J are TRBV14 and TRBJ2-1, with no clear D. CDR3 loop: CASSFRSSYNEQFF. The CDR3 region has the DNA TGTGCCAGCAGCTTCCGGAGCTCCTACAATGAGCAGTTCTTC.